The T cell receptor beta chain described here comes from a study of shared T cell receptors in the human thymus. The CDR3 is 16 amino acids. The V and J ends lost 5 bases and 0 bases, in that order; junction bases with no gene match: 8. Germline V CDR1 and CDR2: SGHTS, YDEGEE. TCRdb keeps only in-frame clones here, not all; method: immunoSEQ multiplex PCR. The data hold some 640,000 clones, with around 87% observed a single time. These same data were also listed under a study on human thymus T cells. Per that study: Donation came from healthy Finnish infants having corrective surgery for congenital heart defects. During corrective heart surgery, resections were taken, and the thymus tissue came from them. What appeared biased in thymic and blood repertoires was the usage of V and J genes.

Source material: thymocytes. The receptor's source is a boy under two years old with a congenital heart defect. V and J are TRBV5-8 and TRBJ2-1; 7 bases are a match to TRBD1. CDR3 sequence: CASRRRDSNSYNEQFF. CDR3 nucleotide sequence: TGTGCCAGCAGACGCCGGGACAGCAACTCCTACAATGAGCAGTTCTTC.